The 26 T cell receptor beta chains listed next were all sequenced from one sample in a study of blood T cell repertoires in COVID-19. Some clones are missing from TCRdb's copy, which holds only in-frame ones; the method was immunoSEQ multiplex PCR. The sample has about 42,000 clones; more than 75% are singletons. Sequencing input: peripheral blood. The receptor source for this set is a man at least 80 years old with acute or convalescent COVID-19.

The chain's CDR3 is CASSSLGGRGHTEAFF. The DNA of the CDR3 is TGTGCCAGCAGCTCCCTCGGGGGCAGGGGGCACACTGAAGCTTTCTTT. The gene calls are TRBV7-9 and TRBJ1-1, with 8 bases fitting TRBD1. Germline CDR1 reads SEHNR; CDR2 reads FQNEAQ (reference sequence). The CDR3 has 16 residues. Unmatched junction bases numbered 10, after V lost 4 bases and J lost 3 bases.

The gene calls are TRBV6-6 and TRBJ2-1, with a weak D call TRBD2 (5 bases). From germline, CDR1 is MNHNY and CDR2 SVGAGI (reference sequence). V dropped 5 bases and J dropped 4 bases, with 9 bases sitting between them. CDR3 length: 13 residues. CDR3 residues: CASSIGLYNEQFF. In nucleotides, the CDR3 is TGTGCCAGCAGTATAGGACTTTACAATGAGCAGTTCTTC.

The CDR3 loop is CASSLLRDRHSGANVLTF. CDR3 DNA: TGTGCCAGCAGCCTCCTCCGGGACAGACACTCTGGGGCCAACGTCCTGACTTTC. The rearrangement links TRBV3-1 (or the pseudogene TRBV3-2) to TRBJ2-6; 7 bases align to TRBD1. The germline gives CDR1 LGHDT, CDR2 YNNKEL (reference sequence). The CDR3 covers 18 residues. The J segment lost 0 bases and the V segment lost 4 bases, leaving 9 bases of the junction unmatched.

The chain carries TRBV23-1 and TRBJ1-2; a weak D match, TRBD1 (5 bases). TRBV23-1 is flagged as an ORF with uncertain function. Trimming took off 7 bases at V and 8 bases at J, with 35 bases between the two ends. This CDR3 spans 19 amino acids. The CDR3 DNA is TGCGCCAGCACCTTAAAAGGGCAGGGAAGTGGTCCCAACCTTCGGGGCTACACCTTC. This sequence encodes CASTLKGQGSGPNLRGYTF.

This clone was counted between two and nine times. J is TRBJ1-1 and V is TRBV6-5; TRBD1 agrees at 7 bases. Germline V CDR1 and CDR2: MNHEY, SVGAGI. Unmatched junction bases numbered 6, after V lost 7 bases and J lost 4 bases. There are 13 residues in the CDR3. CDR3 region: CASTQQGITEAFF. The CDR3, as DNA: TGTGCCAGCACCCAACAGGGGATCACTGAAGCTTTCTTT.

The rearrangement uses TRBV7-7 and TRBJ2-7; possibly TRBD1 for D (6 bases). The CDR3 covers 15 residues. V lost 0 bases to trimming and J lost 5 bases, with 14 bases between them. Germline V lookup: CDR1 SSHAT, CDR2 FNYEAQ (reference sequence). CDR3 in DNA: TGTGCCAGCAGCTTAGCAGCGACAGGAGATCACGAGCAGTACTTC. Protein: CASSLAATGDHEQYF.

There are a few counts of this clone. This chain links TRBV5-1 with TRBJ1-6, with 7 bases aligning to TRBD1. The CDR3 runs 15 residues. V trimming: 2 bases; J trimming: 6 bases; junction bases outside the gene matches: 5. Per the germline V gene, CDR1 is SGHRS and CDR2 is YFSETQ. Written as DNA, the CDR3 is TGCGCCAGCAGCTTTGCAGGGGGAAGTAATTCACCCCTCCACTTT. As protein: CASSFAGGSNSPLHF.

This chain uses TRBV18 with TRBJ1-3; 7 bases agree with TRBD1. CDR1 is KGHSH and CDR2 is LQKENI in the germline V gene. CDR3 length: 14 amino acids. V trimming: 0 bases; J trimming: 4 bases; junction bases outside the gene matches: 0. CDR3 nucleotide sequence: TGTGCCAGCTCACCACCGGGACAGGGAAACACCATATATTTT. As protein: CASSPPGQGNTIYF.

This clone has only a few counts. The J gene is TRBJ2-1, the V gene TRBV4-2; 7 nucleotides match TRBD2. Germline values: CDR1 LGHNA, CDR2 YNFKEQ. The CDR3 spans 15 residues. V lost 2 bases, J lost 2 bases, and 3 bases stayed unmatched. The CDR3 loop is CASSQQRDPYNEQFF. The DNA of the CDR3 is TGTGCCAGCAGCCAACAGCGGGACCCCTACAATGAGCAGTTCTTC.

The chain uses TRBV11-2 and TRBJ1-6, with D hard to call. The CDR3 consists of 14 residues. The V end lost 0 bases, the J end lost 7 bases, and 7 bases lay between the germline ends. In germline, CDR1 is SGHAT, CDR2 FQNNGV. The CDR3 is CASSLELRNSPLHF. The CDR3 DNA is TGTGCCAGCAGCTTAGAGCTTCGGAATTCACCCCTCCACTTT.

V gene TRBV2 combines with J gene TRBJ2-3, with D hard to call. Germline V gene data show CDR1 as SNHLY and CDR2 as FYNNEI. Trimming removed 6 bases at V and 1 base at J, with 8 bases between. This CDR3 has 13 residues. In nucleotides, the CDR3 is TGTGCCAGCAGGACCCGGGGCACAGATACGCAGTATTTT. Protein product: CASRTRGTDTQYF.

The gene calls are TRBV5-1 and TRBJ2-7, with D possibly matching TRBD1 (6 bases). The CDR3 loop spans 13 amino acids. Trimming took 7 bases from V and 5 from J, leaving 16 bases between them. Germline-derived CDR1 and CDR2 are SGHRS and YFSETQ. The CDR3 DNA is TGCGCCAGCCAACCCACAGGGATACACGAGCAGTACTTC. Translation: CASQPTGIHEQYF.

The chain employs TRBV11-2 and TRBJ2-1, with TRBD1 as a possible D gene (5 bases). V was shortened by 2 bases and J by 7 bases, with 9 bases between the two germline ends. CDR3 size: 13 residues. The germline gives CDR1 SGHAT, CDR2 FQNNGV. In DNA form, the CDR3 reads TGTGCCAGCAGCTTAATAGGGGTAAATGAGCAGTTCTTC. Translating it yields CASSLIGVNEQFF.

The rearrangement joins TRBV18 to TRBJ1-2; D is perhaps TRBD1 (5 bases). Trimming cost V 2 bases and J 4 bases, with 14 bases left between them. The germline V gene has CDR1 KGHSH and CDR2 LQKENI. This CDR3 has 15 residues. This CDR3 reads CASSPGAGRLYGYTF. The CDR3 DNA reads as TGTGCCAGCTCACCAGGGGCAGGACGGCTCTATGGCTACACCTTC.

This clone was recorded once. The chain has TRBV3-1 (or the pseudogene TRBV3-2) and TRBJ2-7; TRBD2 might be the D (5 bases). The CDR3 length is 13 residues. Germline CDR1 reads LGHDT; CDR2 reads YNNKEL (reference sequence). The V end was cut by 1 base, the J end by 3 bases, with 7 bases between. CDR3 in amino acids: CASSQGGFYEQYF. The DNA of the CDR3 is TGTGCCAGCAGCCAAGGAGGGTTCTACGAGCAGTACTTC.

This chain connects TRBV10-3 to TRBJ1-2; D possibly corresponds to TRBD1 (5 bases). The CDR3 totals 12 residues. Per the germline V gene, CDR1 is ENHRY and CDR2 is SYGVKD. The germline V and J ends were trimmed by 4 bases and 7 bases, with 10 bases remaining between them. The CDR3 loop is CAISVQGTGYTF. The CDR3 DNA follows: TGTGCCATCAGTGTGCAGGGAACTGGCTACACCTTC.

The chain joins TRBV27 to TRBJ2-7; TRBD2 might be the D (6 bases). This CDR3 comprises 13 residues. V gave up 2 bases and J gave up 11 bases, with 16 bases separating them. Germline values: CDR1 MNHEY, CDR2 SMNVEV (reference sequence). The DNA of the CDR3 is TGTGCCAGCAGTTTAAGGCGGGGTGAGAAGGAGTACTTC. It yields the protein CASSLRRGEKEYF.

The V gene is TRBV11-2, the J gene TRBJ1-3; no reliable D call. V lost 0 bases, J lost 4 bases, and 4 bases lay in between. CDR3 length: 13 residues. Germline V gene data show CDR1 as SGHAT and CDR2 as FQNNGV. The CDR3 sequence: CASSLDLGNTIYF. The CDR3 DNA sequence: TGTGCCAGCAGCTTAGATCTAGGAAACACCATATATTTT.

This rearrangement joins TRBV5-1 to TRBJ2-5; D possibly corresponds to TRBD1 (5 bases). The germline gives CDR1 SGHRS, CDR2 YFSETQ. V lost 4 bases and J 4 bases, leaving 5 bases between the germline ends. This CDR3 is 11 amino acids long. This CDR3 reads CASSTGETQYF. The CDR3 coding sequence is TGCGCCAGCAGCACAGGAGAGACCCAGTACTTC.

The V and J genes are TRBV7-2 and TRBJ1-6; unclear D gene. CDR3 length equals 14 residues. Germline-derived CDR1 and CDR2 are SGHTA and FQGNSA. Trimming cost V 1 base and J 7 bases, with 8 bases left between them. The CDR3 bases are TGTGCCAGCAGCTTAGTGGCAGAAAATTCACCCCTCCACTTT. It encodes CASSLVAENSPLHF. The whole variable domain, remainder taken from reference TRBV7-2 and TRBJ1-6, is GAGVSQSPSNKVTEKGKDVELRCDPISGHTALYWYRQSLGQGLEFLIYFQGNSAPDKSGLPSDRFSAERTGGSVSTLTIQRTQQEDSAVYLCASSLVAENSPLHFGNGTRLTVT.

The chain links TRBV9 to TRBJ2-7; 10 nucleotides line up with TRBD1. Germline CDR1 is SGDLS and CDR2 is YYNGEE. The CDR3 length is 15 residues. V trimming: 3 bases; J trimming: 6 bases; junction bases outside the gene matches: 9. The CDR3: CASSAIQGTGAEQYF. In DNA, the CDR3 is TGTGCCAGCAGCGCGATACAGGGGACAGGGGCCGAGCAGTACTTC. Using reference TRBV9 and TRBJ2-7 for the parts outside the CDR3, the full variable domain is DSGVTQTPKHLITATGQRVTLRCSPRSGDLSVYWYQQSLDQGLQFLIQYYNGEERAKGNILERFSAQQFPDLHSELNLSSLELGDSALYFCASSAIQGTGAEQYFGPGTRLTVT.

V and J are TRBV5-5 and TRBJ1-1; D is unresolved. From germline, CDR1 is SGHKS and CDR2 YYEKEE (reference sequence). Trimming left V 0 bases short and J 4 bases short, with 10 bases between. This CDR3 is built from 14 residues. The CDR3 region has the DNA TGTGCCAGCAGCTTGGAGACACAAATCACTGAAGCTTTCTTT. This sequence encodes CASSLETQITEAFF. Full variable domain (rest looked up from reference TRBV5-5 and TRBJ1-1): DAGVTQSPTHLIKTRGQQVTLRCSPISGHKSVSWYQQVLGQGPQFIFQYYEKEERGRGNFPDRFSARQFPNYSSELNVNALLLGDSALYLCASSLETQITEAFFGQGTRLTVV.

This clone was counted once. This chain links TRBV3-1 (or the pseudogene TRBV3-2) with TRBJ2-1, with D maybe TRBD2 (6 bases). Trimming removed 1 base from V and 0 bases from J, with 7 bases in between. The CDR3 totals 15 residues. Germline assignment: CDR1 LGHDT and CDR2 YNNKEL (reference sequence). The CDR3 DNA reads as TGTGCCAGCAGCCAAGTCGGGAGCTCCTACAATGAGCAGTTCTTC. Translated, it gives CASSQVGSSYNEQFF.

V is TRBV25-1 and J is TRBJ1-2, with D possibly matching TRBD1 (5 bases). The CDR3 has 14 amino acids. Germline CDR1 and CDR2: MGHDK and SYGVNS. V was cut by 4 bases and J by 4 bases, with 13 bases left in between. For the CDR3, the DNA is TGTGCCAGCAGTGGGCCCCGGGGACTCTATGGCTACACCTTC. Its translation is CASSGPRGLYGYTF.

V usage is TRBV27 and J usage is TRBJ1-2; TRBD1 matches 9 bases. J was trimmed by 10 bases and V by 2 bases; bases with no gene match: 14. Germline CDR1 is MNHEY and CDR2 is SMNVEV (reference sequence). The length of the CDR3 is 16 residues. The DNA for the CDR3 is TGTGCCAGCAGTTTACAACTCGGGACAGGGTTTAGCGACTACACCTTC. This sequence encodes CASSLQLGTGFSDYTF.

The chain recombines TRBV6-5 with TRBJ2-7, with TRBD2 matching 9 bases. V dropped 0 bases and J dropped 3; count of bases not matched to a gene: 3. From germline, CDR1 is MNHEY and CDR2 SVGAGI. The length of the CDR3 is 15 residues. The CDR3 is CASSYSASGNYEQYF. The CDR3 DNA is TGTGCCAGCAGTTACTCGGCTAGCGGGAACTACGAGCAGTACTTC.